In this sample, the clone carrying this T cell receptor (beta chain) turned up once. The antigen is not known. The ends lost 0 bases at V and 3 bases at J; junction bases unmatched: 3. Looked up from germline, CDR1 is SGHVS and CDR2 is FQNEAQ. This CDR3 contains 15 residues. This sample was included in a study of cytomegalovirus exposure and HLA in healthy donors. Points from the study as a whole: The study flagged roughly 160 TCR beta chains as cytomegalovirus-associated. Most TCR beta V segments were productive about 90% or about 30% of the time in an earlier analysis.

With 60 Vbeta and 13 Jbeta primers, the PCR was carried out. Profiling relied on immunoSEQ multiplex PCR, and the TCRdb table lists in-frame clones only, not all of them. Altogether under 250,000 clones are present, roughly 85% being singletons, with the ten largest covering 1.8%. This chain uses TRBV7-8 with TRBJ2-3, with 7 bases identical to TRBD2. Input material: PBMCs. The receptor comes from a male donor in good health and CMV-seronegative. The CDR3 protein is CASSLAREGTDTQYF. CDR3 nucleotide sequence: TGTGCCAGCAGCTTAGCCAGGGAGGGGACAGATACGCAGTATTTT.